The sequence of this T cell receptor (beta chain) was determined in a study of high-grade serous ovarian cancer treatment subgroups. About this clone: The antigen remains undetermined.

The tumor samples were collected prior to definitive surgery or chemotherapy. Study outcomes and limitations: TCR relatedness rose with neoantigen level and trended with mutation load.

Generated by immunoSEQ multiplex PCR, the TCRdb table keeps only in-frame clones and is missing some. The sample has around 3,100 clones, under 85% seen once. This CDR3 has 18 amino acids. V shed 5 bases and J 1 base; nucleotides not matched to a gene: 12. Germline V lookup: CDR1 SGHTA, CDR2 FQGNSA. Input material: tumor tissue. This clonotype was obtained from a human donor with high-grade serous ovarian cancer. The chain uses TRBV7-2 and TRBJ2-2, with TRBD2 identical over 8 bases. DNA for the CDR3: TGTGCCAGCAGCCCCGATCTACTAGCGGCTCGGAACACCGGGGAGCTGTTTTTT. It specifies CASSPDLLAARNTGELFF.